This T cell receptor beta chain originates from a study of identical twins. Study findings and constraints: The conclusions drew on cross-sectional statistical analysis instead of tracking the same donors. The study found weaker excess twin sharing in beta out-of-frame sequences. With abundant cord blood beta clonotypes, insertions were fewer; memory repertoires showed no such pattern.

All donors comprised healthy Caucasians. This clonotype was observed a single time. What it binds is not known. Per the germline V gene, CDR1 is DFQATT and CDR2 is SNEGSKA (reference sequence). The CDR3 has 12 amino acids. Trimming stripped 1 base from V and 12 bases from J, with 13 bases between. TCRdb itself ran the 5' RACE reads through MiXCR, one entry per CDR3 protein. The sample shows more than 1.5 million distinct CDR3 sequences, 32% of them seen only once. This receptor was obtained from a newborn girl in good health. The specimen was cord blood. The V call is TRBV20-1, the J call TRBJ2-1, with D possibly matching TRBD2 (5 bases). As DNA, the CDR3 is TGCAGTGCTAGAGTAGACTACACGGGGCAGTTCTTC. It encodes CSARVDYTGQFF.